These T cell receptor beta chains were read from a single sample in a study of blood T cell repertoires in COVID-19. TCRdb's table, derived via immunoSEQ multiplex PCR, lists solely in-frame clones and lacks some. The repertoire holds some 110,000 clones, with roughly 84% as singletons. Material: peripheral blood. Receptors originate from a man in his 60s with acute or convalescent COVID-19. The CDR3 runs from the conserved cysteine through the conserved F or W. D genes are given only for firm matches. The listing skips clone size in some rows; elsewhere it reads once, few, many or a size class.

v_gene	abundance	d_gene	j_gene	CDR3aa	CDR3nt
TRBV30	-	-	TRBJ1-2	CAWSVIYYGYTF	TGTGCCTGGAGTGTTATCTACTATGGCTACACCTTC
TRBV16	few	TRBD1	TRBJ1-6	CASSQGQVSPLHF	TGTGCCAGCAGCCAAGGACAGGTGTCGCCCCTCCACTTT
TRBV19	-	TRBD1	TRBJ2-1	CASSSYGTGRDNEQFF	TGTGCCAGTAGTAGTTATGGGACAGGGAGAGACAATGAGCAGTTCTTC
TRBV7-9	-	TRBD1	TRBJ2-5	CASSLDRGGQTQYF	TGTGCCAGCAGCTTAGACAGGGGCGGGCAGACCCAGTACTTC
TRBV18	-	-	TRBJ1-1	CASSRQRNTEAFF	TGTGCCAGCTCTCGACAGAGGAACACTGAAGCTTTCTTT
TRBV11-3	few	-	TRBJ1-3	CASRRTGQSSGNTIYF	TGTGCCAGCAGGCGTACCGGACAGAGCTCTGGAAACACCATATATTTT
TRBV29-1	-	-	TRBJ2-1	CSVSGLGNEQFF	TGCAGCGTTTCAGGGCTAGGCAATGAGCAGTTCTTC
TRBV19	many	TRBD1	TRBJ1-2	CASSIRDRANYGYTF	TGTGCCAGTAGTATCCGGGACAGGGCTAACTATGGCTACACCTTC
TRBV18	-	-	TRBJ2-3	CASSPRTGTDTQYF	TGTGCCAGCTCACCCCGGACGGGGACAGATACGCAGTATTTT
TRBV9	-	TRBD2	TRBJ2-3	CASSVGRGGLMGDTQYF	TGTGCCAGCAGCGTAGGTCGGGGGGGGCTGATGGGCGATACGCAGTATTTT
TRBV6-2/TRBV6-3	-	TRBD2	TRBJ2-1	CASSSGTSGSRGSYNEQFF	TGTGCCAGCAGTTCCGGGACTAGCGGGAGTCGGGGGTCCTACAATGAGCAGTTCTTC
TRBV3-1/TRBV3-2	-	TRBD1	TRBJ2-5	CASSQDAGRDRFSQETQYF	TGTGCCAGCAGCCAAGATGCTGGTCGGGACAGATTTTCCCAAGAGACCCAGTACTTC
TRBV4-2	-	-	TRBJ1-2	CASSPRTGSGNYGYTF	TGTGCCAGCAGCCCCCGAACAGGGTCCGGCAACTATGGCTACACCTTC
TRBV10-2	-	TRBD1	TRBJ2-2	CASSSGGTGGTGELFF	TGCGCCAGCAGCTCGGGAGGGACAGGGGGGACCGGGGAGCTGTTTTTT
TRBV5-4	-	-	TRBJ1-5	CASSWPEGPQHF	TGTGCCAGCAGCTGGCCGGAGGGGCCCCAGCATTTT
TRBV6-4	-	TRBD2	TRBJ2-3	CASSGSTSGRLGDTQYF	TGTGCCAGCAGTGGTTCGACTAGCGGGAGACTCGGGGATACGCAGTATTTT
TRBV7-2	-	TRBD2	TRBJ2-1	CASSLSSGSGGEQFF	TGTGCCAGCAGCCTATCTAGCGGGAGTGGTGGTGAGCAGTTCTTC